The rows below give T cell receptor beta chains drawn from one sample of a study of memory CD4+ T cells and cytomegalovirus serostatus. This table comes from immunoSEQ multiplex PCR, and its TCRdb copy is limited to in-frame clones, with some not included. The table has around 50,000 clones, around 82% seen once. Sequencing was done on a sample of memory CD4+ T cells from blood. The source of these receptors is an adult in good health and CMV-seronegative. CDR3s include the opening cysteine and the closing phenylalanine or tryptophan. D genes are given only for firm matches. Some rows have no size entry. The others give once, few or many, or a class for an expanded clone.

>TRBV7-2|TRBD1|TRBJ1-6|.
TGTGCCAGCCTCAGGGGGCAGGGCCACTTGGATTCACCCCTCCACTTT
CASLRGQGHLDSPLHF
>TRBV5-8|.|TRBJ1-1|.
TGTGCCAGCAGGCTAAGACAGATGAACACTGAAGCTTTCTTT
CASRLRQMNTEAFF
>TRBV5-4|.|TRBJ1-6|once
TGTGCCAGCAGCTTGTCTCGACAGGCGCATAATTCACCCCTCCACTTT
CASSLSRQAHNSPLHF
>TRBV7-8|TRBD2|TRBJ2-3|.
TGTGCCAGCAGCTTAGCGGGACTAGCGGACCTCACAGATACGCAGTATTTT
CASSLAGLADLTDTQYF
>TRBV7-2|.|TRBJ2-7|.
TGTGCCAGCAGCTTCATTCCGGGACACACGAACTACGAGCAGTACTTC
CASSFIPGHTNYEQYF
>TRBV7-2|.|TRBJ1-3|.
TGTGCCAGCAGCTTACTTCTGCCGGGGGGAAACACCATATATTTT
CASSLLLPGGNTIYF
>TRBV7-3|TRBD1|TRBJ1-2|.
TGTGCCAGCAGCCCGACAGGGAACTATGGCTACACCTTC
CASSPTGNYGYTF
>TRBV5-6|.|TRBJ1-6|.
TGTGCCAGCAGCTCGACAGTAAATTCACCCCTCCACTTT
CASSSTVNSPLHF
>TRBV2|.|TRBJ2-3|.
TGTGCCAGCTCCGATAGCAGTGCGTGGAGAAGCACAGATACGCAGTATTTT
CASSDSSAWRSTDTQYF
>TRBV7-3|.|TRBJ2-7|.
TGTGCCAGCAGCTTAGGCGGGATGGAATACGAGCAGTACTTC
CASSLGGMEYEQYF
>TRBV11-1|.|TRBJ2-7|.
TGTGCCAGCAGCTTATCGCGAAGCTCCTACGAGCAGTACTTC
CASSLSRSSYEQYF
>TRBV7-2|.|TRBJ2-7|.
TGTGCCAGCAGCCAACGGTACGGGCAGTACTTC
CASSQRYGQYF
>TRBV7-3|.|TRBJ2-7|.
TGTGCCAGCAGCCCCCGCCCGGGAACCGCCTACGAGCAGTACTTC
CASSPRPGTAYEQYF
>TRBV11-2|TRBD1|TRBJ2-7|.
TGTGCCAGCAGCTTGAGGACCGGGACAGGGGGGTACGAGCAGTACTTC
CASSLRTGTGGYEQYF
>TRBV7-3|.|TRBJ1-1|.
TGTGCCAGCAGCCCGGAGCCTGCGAGCCCTGAAGCTTTCTTT
CASSPEPASPEAFF
>TRBV10-3|.|TRBJ2-1|.
TGTGCCATCAGTGAGGGCACCTTCAGGAGCTCCTACAATGAGCAGTTCTTC
CAISEGTFRSSYNEQFF
>TRBV7-2|TRBD1|TRBJ2-1|once
TGTGCCAGCAGCTCCCGGACAGGTGGAGATGAGCAGTTCTTC
CASSSRTGGDEQFF
>TRBV6-5|.|TRBJ1-2|.
TGTGCCAGCAGTAGAACTCGACAGGACGGGGGCTACACCTTC
CASSRTRQDGGYTF
>TRBV21-1|.|TRBJ2-7|.
TGTGCCAGCAGCAAAGCCTTAGCGGGGGGGATCGACTTC
CASSKALAGGIDF
>TRBV4-2|.|TRBJ2-2|.
TGTGCCAGCAGCCAAGCGGGGGCCCAGACCCGCACCGGGGAGCTGTTTTTT
CASSQAGAQTRTGELFF
>TRBV5-5|TRBD1|TRBJ2-5|.
TGTGCCAGCAGCACCCGGGACAGCCTCCGGGTAGAGACCCAGTACTTC
CASSTRDSLRVETQYF
>TRBV5-1|.|TRBJ2-5|few
TGCGCCAGCAGCTTAGGGGCAGCGGTCCAAGAGACCCAGTACTTC
CASSLGAAVQETQYF
>TRBV4-2|.|TRBJ2-3|medium-sized
TGTGCCAGCAGCCAAGGAACCCAGGGCGTTGCCACAGATACGCAGTATTTT
CASSQGTQGVATDTQYF
>TRBV19|TRBD1|TRBJ2-4|.
TGTGCCAGTAGTATAGGGGACAGGATAGCCGGCGTTCAGTACTTC
CASSIGDRIAGVQYF
>TRBV4-2|.|TRBJ1-2|.
TGTGCCAGCAGGCGATCGGGACCTAACTATGGCTACACCTTC
CASRRSGPNYGYTF
>TRBV13|.|TRBJ1-3|once
TGTGCCAGCAGCGCGGACGGCGGGGCTGGAAACACCATATATTTT
CASSADGGAGNTIYF
>TRBV28|.|TRBJ1-1|.
TGTGCCAGCAGCCCCTCCCCAAGGCCCGAAGCGGGAGCTTTCTTT
CASSPSPRPEAGAFF
>TRBV6-1|.|TRBJ1-1|.
TGTGCCAGCAGCCCTTCATCGGGGGTGAACACTGAAGCTTTCTTT
CASSPSSGVNTEAFF
>TRBV27|.|TRBJ1-6|.
TGTGCCAGCGGGGCAGGGGTCGATTCACCCCTCCACTTT
CASGAGVDSPLHF
>TRBV6-5|.|TRBJ2-5|.
TGTGCCAGCAGGGTGACGGCAGTTCAAGAGACCCAGTACTTC
CASRVTAVQETQYF
>TRBV5-6|.|TRBJ2-5|.
TGTGCCAGCAGCGGGGAACTCCGGGACGCACAAGAGACCCAGTACTTC
CASSGELRDAQETQYF
>TRBV6-6|.|TRBJ2-1|.
TGTGCCAGCACCCCCGGGAGCCACAATGAGCAGTTCTTC
CASTPGSHNEQFF
>TRBV11-2|.|TRBJ2-1|.
TGTGCCAGCAGCGGGGGACCATGGATTAGTGAGCAGTTCTTC
CASSGGPWISEQFF
>TRBV18|TRBD1|TRBJ1-2|.
TGTGCCAGCTCACCATCTACAGGGGACGGCTACACCTTC
CASSPSTGDGYTF
>TRBV25-1|.|TRBJ2-1|.
TGTGCCAGCAGTGCGTGGAATGAGCAGTTCTTC
CASSAWNEQFF
>TRBV28|.|TRBJ2-7|.
TGTGCCAGCAGGGACACGTTCTACGAGCAGTACTTC
CASRDTFYEQYF
>TRBV10-3|.|TRBJ2-2|.
TGTGCCATCAGAGGCCAGGACACCGGGGAGCTGTTTTTT
CAIRGQDTGELFF
>TRBV7-3|.|TRBJ2-6|.
TGTGCCAGCAGCACGCCCCGCCGAGGGGCCAACGTCCTGACTTTC
CASSTPRRGANVLTF
>TRBV27|.|TRBJ2-6|once
TGTGCCAGCACCACTGCCCGATCTGGGGCCAACGTCCTGACTTTC
CASTTARSGANVLTF
>TRBV30|.|TRBJ1-5|few
TGTGCCTGGAGTGTTGGAGGGGCAGGGCAGCCCCAGCATTTT
CAWSVGGAGQPQHF
>TRBV6-6|TRBD1|TRBJ1-5|.
TGTGCCAGCACCCAGGGGAGGGGGCGATCTCAGCCCCAGCATTTT
CASTQGRGRSQPQHF
>TRBV28|.|TRBJ1-1|.
TGTGCCAGCAGTTCAGAGGGGAATGAAGCTTTCTTT
CASSSEGNEAFF
>TRBV7-2|TRBD1|TRBJ1-5|.
TGTGCCAGCAGGGTCACAGGGGGCAATCAGCCCCAGCATTTT
CASRVTGGNQPQHF